This T cell receptor beta chain was retrieved from a study of blood T cell repertoires in COVID-19. Study background: Both acute and convalescent COVID-19 samples were obtained from the United States, Italy and Spain. The cDNA or gDNA used as material had been derived from T cells, B-cell-depleted T cells, or PBMCs.

The V end was cut by 2 bases, the J end by 6 bases, with 9 bases between. The CDR3 contains 12 residues. Germline V lookup: CDR1 SGDLS, CDR2 YYNGEE. This table comes from immunoSEQ multiplex PCR, and its TCRdb copy is limited to in-frame clones, with some not included. The sample records more than 95,000 clones, around 80% being singletons. Enrolment of Seattle patients took place during active infection, and they were followed longitudinally. The chain recombines TRBV9 with TRBJ2-7; possible D gene TRBD2, 6 bases. Sequences were obtained from peripheral blood. The source of this sequence is a young man with COVID-19, enrolled during active disease. CDR3 sequence: CASSVLGGEQYF. DNA for the CDR3: TGTGCCAGCAGCGTCCTGGGGGGCGAGCAGTACTTC.